The clone carrying this T cell receptor beta chain was detected only a few times. The CDR3 has 14 amino acids. V dropped 3 bases and J dropped 7; count of bases not matched to a gene: 6. Germline CDR1 and CDR2: LNHNV and YYDKDF (reference sequence). One entry per CDR3 protein, called by TCRdb with MiXCR from the RT-PCR reads. The data hold approximately 720,000 distinct CDR3 sequences, with more than 13% observed a single time. The chain has TRBV15 and TRBJ1-2; 9 positions agree with TRBD1. Input material: memory CD4+ T cells from blood. This clonotype was sampled from a female donor in good health, serving as a healthy control. CDR3 region: CATSSYGTGSGYTF. The CDR3 nucleotides read TGTGCCACCAGCAGTTACGGGACAGGGAGTGGCTACACCTTC.